This is a list of T cell receptor beta chains from one sample in a study of T cells in Graves' hyperthyroidism and ophthalmopathy. TCRdb re-called the multiplex PCR reads through MiXCR, storing one row per CDR3 protein. The sample lists 300,000 to 450,000 distinct CDR3 sequences, roughly 25% seen once, with around 67% in the top ten. The material sequenced was blood. These receptors came from a man in his fifties or sixties with Graves' hyperthyroidism. CDR3s include the opening cysteine and the closing phenylalanine or tryptophan.

j_call	v_call	cdr3_aa
TRBJ2-1	TRBV7-9	CASSSTSGNNEQFF
TRBJ2-7	TRBV2	CASAGQGAYEQYF
TRBJ2-5	TRBV19	CASSIGNRQVKETQYF
TRBJ2-2	TRBV18	CASSPERLVPGELFF
TRBJ1-2	TRBV7-9	CASSPDREGWGYTF
TRBJ1-2	TRBV6-5	CASSYGEGYGYTF
TRBJ2-7	TRBV6-5	CASSYGLRMGSYEQYF
TRBJ1-5	TRBV19	CASSAGQGWSNQPQHF
TRBJ2-7	TRBV20-1	CSARDLSGRYEQYF
TRBJ1-1	TRBV29-1	CSATFDRWDTEAFF
TRBJ1-1	TRBV20-1	CSAWHQRNTEAFF
TRBJ2-3	TRBV20-1	CSARETGGGTDTQYF
TRBJ2-2	TRBV4-1	CASTLRIDTGELFF
TRBJ2-1	TRBV29-1	CSVKTSGRHNEQFF
TRBJ2-1	TRBV10-3	CAIEGAGAVGYNEQFF
TRBJ1-1	TRBV28	CASSLSAGNTEAFF
TRBJ2-5	TRBV12-3/TRBV12-4	CASSLTSGGRPGETQYF
TRBJ2-1	TRBV11-2	CASSLHGREGPDEQFF
TRBJ1-5	TRBV7-9	CASSSSLGSNQPQHF
TRBJ2-1	TRBV13	CASSTTEISYNEQFF
TRBJ1-1	TRBV12-3/TRBV12-4	CASSACTEAFF
TRBJ2-7	TRBV28	CASTSLGQALDEQYF
TRBJ2-7	TRBV7-9	CASSLTGTGLYEQYF
TRBJ2-1	TRBV18	CASSPLQGGGDEQFF
TRBJ1-1	TRBV30	CAWSFGMTAMNTEAFF
TRBJ2-1	TRBV7-6	CASSLELRDHNEQFF
TRBJ2-2	TRBV6-5	CASSYLTSTGELFF
TRBJ2-7	TRBV30	CAWRSSGYEQYF
TRBJ2-3	TRBV20-1	CSSPLAGAVLDTQYF
TRBJ1-2	TRBV7-9	CASSQPGQAIYGYTF
TRBJ2-7	TRBV6-2/TRBV6-3	CASSKGTATYEQYF
TRBJ2-3	TRBV11-2	CASNLRGLSADTQYF
TRBJ2-5	TRBV24-1	CATSDTRLLNQETQYF